What follows are 27 T cell receptor beta chains derived from one specimen sequenced in a study of T cell responses to AZD1222 COVID-19 vaccine. Repertoires were generated with immunoSEQ multiplex PCR, while TCRdb's copy carries only in-frame clones and drops some. The repertoire holds under 200,000 clones, with about nine tenths as singletons. This sample comprised peripheral blood, obtained on day 0 of AZD1222 vaccination. The source is an adult in good health.

The rearrangement links TRBV5-1 to TRBJ1-4, with D possibly matching TRBD1 (6 bases). This CDR3 is built from 16 residues. Trimming stripped 7 bases from V and 5 bases from J, with 21 bases between. Germline V gene lookup returns CDR1 SGHRS and CDR2 YFSETQ. The CDR3 sequence is CASSPGGGPENEKLFF. CDR3 nucleotide sequence: TGCGCCAGCTCCCCGGGCGGGGGCCCAGAAAATGAAAAACTGTTTTTT.

The chain combines TRBV3-1 (or the pseudogene TRBV3-2) with TRBJ2-3; D gene unclear. This CDR3 is 12 amino acids long. Between the trimmed V and J ends, which lost 4 bases and 6 bases, there was a span of 8 bases. CDR1 LGHDT and CDR2 YNNKEL come from the germline V gene (reference sequence). In DNA, the CDR3 is TGTGCCAGCAGCCCCCCCTCGGATACGCAGTATTTT. It encodes CASSPPSDTQYF.

The chain combines TRBV3-1 (or the pseudogene TRBV3-2) with TRBJ1-4, with 7 bases that match TRBD1. The CDR3 consists of 14 residues. V lost 2 bases to trimming and J lost 7 bases; unmatched junction nucleotides: 4. In germline, CDR1 is LGHDT, CDR2 YNNKEL (reference sequence). CDR3 sequence reads: CASSQRQGGEKLFF. CDR3 sequence (DNA): TGTGCCAGCAGCCAAAGGCAGGGGGGTGAAAAACTGTTTTTT.

V and J are TRBV6-5 and TRBJ1-2; no clear D gene. V dropped 2 bases and J dropped 2 bases, with 12 bases sitting between them. In germline, CDR1 is MNHEY, CDR2 SVGAGI. This CDR3 is built from 15 residues. This CDR3 reads CASSYSSQLNYGYTF. The CDR3 DNA is TGTGCCAGCAGTTACAGTAGTCAGCTAAACTATGGCTACACCTTC.

The V call is TRBV2, the J call TRBJ1-2; D gene ambiguous. This CDR3 comprises 13 residues. Trimming pared 1 base from V and 4 bases from J, leaving 7 bases between. Germline V gives CDR1 SNHLY, CDR2 FYNNEI. CDR3 DNA: TGTGCCAGCAGTGAAGGCCAGATCTATGGCTACACCTTC. Protein: CASSEGQIYGYTF.

The chain recombines TRBV6-1 with TRBJ2-2; D is undetermined. The CDR3 runs to 15 residues. Trimming removed 1 base from V and 9 bases from J, with 15 bases in between. From germline, CDR1 is MNHNS and CDR2 SASEGT. CDR3 amino acids: CASSEGPGITRELFF. The CDR3, as DNA: TGTGCCAGCAGTGAAGGTCCAGGTATAACAAGGGAGCTGTTTTTT.

J is TRBJ2-7 and V is TRBV7-2; TRBD1 or TRBD2 may be the D gene (5 bases each). Trimming pared 3 bases from V and 3 bases from J, leaving 21 bases between. The CDR3 length is 17 residues. In germline, CDR1 is SGHTA, CDR2 FQGNSA. DNA of the CDR3: TGTGCCAGCAGCTTTGGGTCTCGGGGCAGGGATAACTACGAGCAGTACTTC. This codes for CASSFGSRGRDNYEQYF.

The gene calls are TRBV12-3 or TRBV12-4 and TRBJ1-1; D is possibly TRBD1 (5 bases). V lost 5 bases, J lost 4 bases, and 11 bases lay in between. The CDR3 consists of 13 residues. CDR3 amino acids: CASSLSGGTEAFF. CDR3 DNA sequence: TGTGCCAGCAGTCTTAGCGGGGGCACTGAAGCTTTCTTT.

This clone was seen a single time. J is TRBJ1-1 and V is TRBV9; no reliable D call. V shed 0 bases and J shed 4 bases, with 4 bases lying between them. The germline V gene encodes CDR1 SGDLS and CDR2 YYNGEE. The CDR3 is 12 residues long. This CDR3 reads CASSVEITEAFF. CDR3 in DNA: TGTGCCAGCAGCGTAGAGATCACTGAAGCTTTCTTT.

The rearrangement uses TRBV28 and TRBJ1-2; D call uncertain. Trimming pared 3 bases from V and 2 bases from J, leaving 10 bases between. The CDR3 loop spans 14 amino acids. CDR1 and CDR2 (germline): MDHEN, SYDVKM. CDR3 sequence reads: CASSLIQRNYGYTF. For the CDR3, the DNA is TGTGCCAGCAGTTTGATACAACGGAACTATGGCTACACCTTC.

This chain connects TRBV9 to TRBJ1-1; the D gene is possibly TRBD1 (6 bases). V was pared by 4 bases and J by 2 bases, with 12 bases between. Germline V gene lookup returns CDR1 SGDLS and CDR2 YYNGEE. The CDR3 is 14 residues long. CDR3 coding DNA: TGTGCCAGCAGCACCAGGGGTTCTAACACTGAAGCTTTCTTT. Translating gives CASSTRGSNTEAFF. Based on the CDR3 plus reference TRBV9 and TRBJ1-1, the full variable domain is DSGVTQTPKHLITATGQRVTLRCSPRSGDLSVYWYQQSLDQGLQFLIQYYNGEERAKGNILERFSAQQFPDLHSELNLSSLELGDSALYFCASSTRGSNTEAFFGQGTRLTVV.

This rearrangement joins TRBV5-1 to TRBJ2-7; 7 nucleotides line up with TRBD2. The CDR3 sequence is 15 residues long. The V and J ends lost 4 bases and 5 bases, in that order; junction bases with no gene match: 12. CDR1 and CDR2 (germline): SGHRS, YFSETQ. CDR3 DNA: TGCGCCAGCAGCCCTTACATTCAGCGGGGTGACGAGCAGTACTTC. Its translation is CASSPYIQRGDEQYF.

The chain couples TRBV5-6 to TRBJ2-5; D unresolved. Trimming took 1 base from V and 5 from J, leaving 12 bases between them. Per the germline V gene, CDR1 is SGHDT and CDR2 is YYEEEE. The CDR3 is 14 residues long. This CDR3 reads CASSLYGLKETQYF. The CDR3 DNA reads TGTGCCAGCAGCTTGTACGGGTTGAAGGAGACCCAGTACTTC.

This clone was picked up one time. This chain connects TRBV11-3 to TRBJ1-1, with D uncertain. Trimming took off 6 bases at V and 10 bases at J, with 18 bases between the two ends. Germline CDR1 SGHNT, CDR2 YENEEA. CDR3 length: 13 amino acids. CDR3 loop: CASRVRTEALAFF. CDR3 DNA: TGTGCCAGCAGGGTTCGAACGGAGGCTCTAGCTTTCTTT.

The rearrangement uses TRBV3-1 (or the pseudogene TRBV3-2) and TRBJ2-3, with a possible D match to TRBD2 (6 bases). This CDR3 region has 14 residues. The V end was cut by 6 bases, the J end by 3 bases, with 13 bases between. CDR1 is LGHDT, CDR2 YNNKEL, per germline (reference sequence). This CDR3 reads CASSPPRGTDTQYF. The CDR3, as DNA: TGTGCCAGCAGTCCACCACGGGGGACAGATACGCAGTATTTT.

This chain joins TRBV7-3 and TRBJ2-7; D is possibly TRBD2 (5 bases). The germline V and J ends were trimmed by 2 bases and 0 bases, with 11 bases remaining between them. Per germline, CDR1 SGHTA and CDR2 FQGTGA. The CDR3 sequence is 15 residues long. The CDR3 here is CASSLDGDSSYEQYF. The CDR3 region has the DNA TGTGCCAGCAGCTTAGACGGGGATAGCTCCTACGAGCAGTACTTC.

This clone appeared a few times. CDR3 in DNA: TGCGCCATCAAAGACAGCTCAAACCAAGAGACCCAGTACTTC. Its translation is CAIKDSSNQETQYF. The chain links TRBV10-2 to TRBJ2-5; D is perhaps TRBD1 (5 bases). The CDR3 consists of 14 residues. The V end lost 10 bases, the J end lost 0 bases, and 15 bases lay between the germline ends. Germline V gene lookup returns CDR1 WSHSY and CDR2 SAAADI.

This clone was found once. J is TRBJ1-2 and V is TRBV9; 7 nucleotides align to TRBD1. V trimming: 3 bases; J trimming: 6 bases; junction bases outside the gene matches: 11. The CDR3 sequence is 15 residues long. Germline-derived CDR1 and CDR2 are SGDLS and YYNGEE. The CDR3 loop reads CASSAVARGQDGYTF. The CDR3 nucleotides are TGTGCCAGCAGCGCCGTAGCTAGGGGGCAGGATGGCTACACCTTC.

The CDR3 sequence is CASSYAEAPVTQYF. The CDR3 bases are TGTGCCAGCAGTTACGCGGAGGCCCCTGTTACGCAGTATTTT. V and J are TRBV6-6 and TRBJ2-3, with D possibly being TRBD2 (5 bases). The CDR3 contains 14 residues. Trimming stripped 2 bases from V and 8 bases from J, with 14 bases between. In germline, CDR1 is MNHNY, CDR2 SVGAGI (reference sequence).

The chain recombines TRBV11-2 with TRBJ2-3; TRBD1 might be the D (5 bases). Trimming removed 0 bases at V and 0 bases at J, with 16 bases between. This CDR3 is built from 18 residues. The germline CDR1 and CDR2 sequences are SGHAT and FQNNGV. CDR3: CASSLDWQGTSSTDTQYF. The CDR3 region has the DNA TGTGCCAGCAGCTTAGATTGGCAGGGAACTTCTAGCACAGATACGCAGTATTTT.

The chain combines TRBV19 with TRBJ1-2, with TRBD1 identical over 8 bases. The V segment lost 3 bases and the J segment 8 bases; nucleotides outside the gene matches: 8. Germline V gene lookup returns CDR1 LNHDA and CDR2 SQIVND (reference sequence). The CDR3 totals 14 residues. The CDR3 DNA sequence: TGTGCCAGTAGTATCGACAGGGGACGACAGGGCTACACCTTC. Translated, it gives CASSIDRGRQGYTF. Supplemented by reference TRBV19 and TRBJ1-2, the full variable domain reads DGGITQSPKYLFRKEGQNVTLSCEQNLNHDAMYWYRQDPGQGLRLIYYSQIVNDFQKGDIAEGYSVSREKKESFPLTVTSAQKNPTAFYLCASSIDRGRQGYTFGSGTRLTVV.

This clone was recorded once. This chain joins TRBV6-5 and TRBJ1-6, with a tentative D call TRBD1 (6 bases). This CDR3 spans 14 amino acids. The V end was cut by 6 bases, the J end by 7 bases, with 13 bases between. Germline CDR1 is MNHEY and CDR2 is SVGAGI. DNA of the CDR3: TGTGCCAGCAGCCGGGCGCAGGGGAATTCACCCCTCCACTTT. It yields the protein CASSRAQGNSPLHF.

There are a few counts of this clone. The rearrangement links TRBV4-1 to TRBJ1-4; D gene unclear. The CDR3 extends over 15 amino acids. Germline lookup yields CDR1 MGHRA and CDR2 YSYEKL. V was trimmed by 2 bases and J by 6 bases, leaving 13 bases between them. CDR3 protein: CASSQPGYTDEKLFF. The CDR3 nucleotides read TGCGCCAGCAGCCAACCCGGGTATACGGATGAAAAACTGTTTTTT.

The chain has TRBV29-1 and TRBJ2-5; 8 bases map to TRBD2. Germline CDR1 reads SQVTM; CDR2 reads ANQGSEA. The CDR3 runs to 14 residues. Germline trimming cut 2 bases from V and 5 bases from J; bases unmatched to any gene: 7. The CDR3 coding sequence is TGCAGCGTTGAATTCGGGGGGGCCTGGGAGACCCAGTACTTC. It is translated as CSVEFGGAWETQYF. Supplemented by reference TRBV29-1 and TRBJ2-5, the full variable domain reads SAVISQKPSRDICQRGTSLTIQCQVDSQVTMMFWYRQQPGQSLTLIATANQGSEATYESGFVIDKFPISRPNLTFSTLTVSNMSPEDSSIYLCSVEFGGAWETQYFGPGTRLLVL.

This sequence joins TRBV7-3 and TRBJ2-2; 7 bases line up with TRBD1. CDR1 and CDR2 from the germline V gene are SGHTA and FQGTGA. CDR3 length equals 15 residues. Germline trimming cut 5 bases from V and 1 base from J; bases unmatched to any gene: 4. CDR3 region: CASSPTGVNTGELFF. CDR3 sequence (DNA): TGTGCCAGCAGCCCCACAGGGGTGAACACCGGGGAGCTGTTTTTT.

The chain employs TRBV5-1 and TRBJ1-1; no clear D gene. The CDR3 runs 13 residues. Trimming removed 0 bases at V and 4 bases at J, with 7 bases between. Germline values: CDR1 SGHRS, CDR2 YFSETQ. CDR3 region: CASSLGARTEAFF. The DNA for the CDR3 is TGCGCCAGCAGCTTGGGGGCGCGCACTGAAGCTTTCTTT. The whole variable domain, filled in from reference TRBV5-1 and TRBJ1-1, reads KAGVTQTPRYLIKTRGQQVTLSCSPISGHRSVSWYQQTPGQGLQFLFEYFSETQRNKGNFPGRFSGRQFSNSRSEMNVSTLELGDSALYLCASSLGARTEAFFGQGTRLTVV.

The rearrangement links TRBV15 to TRBJ1-1, with a weak D call TRBD1 (5 bases). CDR1 is LNHNV, CDR2 YYDKDF, per germline (reference sequence). The CDR3 spans 14 residues. V was trimmed by 3 bases and J by 0 bases, leaving 8 bases between them. CDR3 nucleotides: TGTGCCACCAGCAGCGCGGGACTGAACACTGAAGCTTTCTTT. Translation gives CATSSAGLNTEAFF.